This TCR beta chain was observed in a study of monozygotic twins with inflammatory bowel disease. With regard to this clonotype: Its matching antigen is unknown.

TCRdb reprocessed the 5' RACE reads and stores each CDR3 protein as one record, lacking DNA. This sample's table reports around 380,000 distinct CDR3 sequences. Germline-derived CDR1 and CDR2 are SGHTA and FQGNSA. This CDR3 has 14 residues. Study-wide findings and caveats: There were differing immunosuppressive treatments, which may have added variability to patient repertoires. Clonotypes shared with others were fewer in IBD patients than in healthy twins, especially with disease activity.

The receptor's source is a human donor with ulcerative colitis or Crohn's disease, or a healthy co-twin of an affected twin (not recorded which). Sequencing was carried out using blood. J is TRBJ2-3 and V is TRBV7-2; TCRdb's D gene call, TRBD1, goes unchecked for lack of DNA. The CDR3 loop is CASSTGQGGDTQYF.